Below, 9 T cell receptor beta chains from the same sample are listed, as sequenced in a study of T cell repertoires in cytomegalovirus infection (dated by TCRdb to between 2018 and 2020). Sequencing relied on an Illumina HiSeq 1500. Using fastp trimming at Q25 and MiXCR clonotype assembly, TCRdb reanalyzed the public sequencing data and kept in-frame beta chains. Rows merge per CDR3 protein into single entries with the most common DNA and genes. The sample has roughly 500,000 distinct CDR3 sequences on record, over 9% of them singletons. The ten largest clonotypes hold about 10% of the sample. Source material: PBMCs. The source is a human donor in good health (CMV status not recorded). Some clones in this sample may be carry-over from other donors' samples.

This clonotype was recorded many times. V gene TRBV20-1 combines with J gene TRBJ2-3; D perhaps matches TRBD2 (5 bases). Germline CDR1 reads DFQATT; CDR2 reads SNEGSKA (reference sequence). The CDR3 sequence is 13 residues long. V dropped 4 bases and J dropped 0 bases, with 8 bases sitting between them. CDR3 in amino acids: CSAIRTSTDTQYF. CDR3 sequence (DNA): TGCAGTGCTATACGGACTAGCACAGATACGCAGTATTTT.

This clonotype was seen a handful of times. The chain uses TRBV30 and TRBJ2-1; 14 nucleotides match TRBD2. The CDR3 has 14 amino acids. Germline CDR1 and CDR2: GTSNPN and SVGIG (reference sequence). J lost 6 bases, V lost 7 bases, and 5 bases had no gene match. CDR3 protein: CASTSGRAGNEQFF. DNA for the CDR3: TGTGCCTCGACTAGCGGGAGGGCAGGCAATGAGCAGTTCTTC.

This clonotype was seen at least ten times. V and J are TRBV7-9 and TRBJ2-1; 8 bases align to TRBD2. Germline V gene sequence: CDR1 SEHNR, CDR2 FQNEAQ (reference sequence). The CDR3 is 15 amino acids. The trim removed 6 bases at V and 9 bases at J, leaving 13 bases unmatched. CDR3 residues: CASRPSGGGRGEQFF. CDR3 nucleotides: TGTGCCAGCAGACCTTCCGGGGGGGGACGGGGTGAGCAGTTCTTC.

This clonotype was recorded at least ten times. The chain couples TRBV7-2 to TRBJ1-2; TRBD1 is a possible D gene (6 bases). V lost 3 bases and J lost 7, with 18 bases in between. CDR1 and CDR2 (germline): SGHTA, FQGNSA. There are 15 residues in the CDR3. Written as DNA, the CDR3 is TGTGCCAGCAGCTTTATCACCGGCACAGGGAGTGGCTACACCTTC. Protein sequence: CASSFITGTGSGYTF.

This clonotype was seen many times. The chain joins TRBV6-1 to TRBJ1-2; TRBD1 is a possible D gene (6 bases). The CDR3 runs 15 residues. Between the trimmed V and J ends, which lost 10 bases and 2 bases, there was a span of 20 bases. Germline CDR1 MNHNS, CDR2 SASEGT. CDR3 nucleotide sequence: TGTGCCACCCGAACCCAGGACAGAGAGAACTATGGCTACACCTTC. Protein sequence: CATRTQDRENYGYTF.

This chain joins TRBV5-1 and TRBJ2-3; D call uncertain. The CDR3 covers 12 residues. Germline V gene data show CDR1 as SGHRS and CDR2 as YFSETQ. V was cut by 5 bases and J by 5 bases, with 9 bases left in between. CDR3 nucleotides: TGCGCCAGCAGACCAGAAGGAGATACGCAGTATTTT. It specifies CASRPEGDTQYF.

In this sample, this clonotype turned up many times. This chain uses TRBV28 with TRBJ2-7; the match to TRBD1 covers 7 bases. This CDR3 is built from 13 residues. The germline V gene has CDR1 MDHEN and CDR2 SYDVKM. V trimming: 6 bases; J trimming: 3 bases; junction bases outside the gene matches: 5. The DNA of the CDR3 is TGTGCCAGCAGGCACCGGGACAGCTACGAGCAGTACTTC. It encodes CASRHRDSYEQYF.

Concerning this clonotype: Possible read error: a much larger clone is one base away. The chain combines TRBV27 with TRBJ1-1, with TRBD1 matching 7 bases. Germline CDR1 and CDR2: MNHEY and SMNVEV (reference sequence). The CDR3 extends over 14 amino acids. The CDR3 DNA is TGTGCCAGCAGTTCGGGAGGGGGCATGACTGAAGCTTTGTTT. As protein: CASSSGGGMTEALF.

The sample holds many counts of this clonotype. One end of the junction is discordant with germline, which a read error may explain. This chain uses TRBV5-1 with TRBJ1-2, with D maybe TRBD1 (5 bases). The CDR3 sequence is 12 residues long. Germline CDR1 reads SGHRS; CDR2 reads YFSETQ. The CDR3 here is CASSLEGDGYTF. The CDR3 DNA reads TGTGCCAGCAGCTTAGAAGGGGATGGCTACACCTTC.